One sample yielded the 21 T cell receptor beta chains listed below, sequenced in a study of blood T cell repertoires in COVID-19. Profiling relied on immunoSEQ multiplex PCR, and the TCRdb table lists in-frame clones only, not all of them. The sample has roughly 250,000 clones, roughly four fifths seen once. Sequenced: peripheral blood. The receptors here all came from a woman of 80 years or more with acute or convalescent COVID-19.

The V call is TRBV7-6, the J call TRBJ2-5; the match to TRBD1 covers 11 bases. The CDR3 covers 18 residues. The V gene's germline CDR1 is SGHVS and CDR2 FNYEAQ. Trimming took 4 bases from V and 5 from J; bases not matched to a gene: 15. The CDR3 region has the DNA TGTGCCAGCAGCTCGCTCTCCTGGACAGGGGGCGGTGACGAGACCCAGTACTTC. Encoded protein: CASSSLSWTGGGDETQYF.

The chain recombines TRBV10-1 with TRBJ1-5, with a possible D match to TRBD1 (5 bases). Germline lookup yields CDR1 WNHNN and CDR2 SYGVQD (reference sequence). Trimming cost V 7 bases and J 7 bases, with 20 bases left between them. The CDR3 runs to 15 residues. The CDR3 region has the DNA TGCGCCAGCACCCCAGGGTTCCCAACCGCCCAGCCCCAGCATTTT. Protein sequence: CASTPGFPTAQPQHF.

The rearrangement links TRBV5-1 to TRBJ2-6; D is possibly TRBD2 (6 bases). The CDR3 sequence is 15 residues long. The ends were cut back, 4 bases at V and 4 bases at J, with 12 bases in the middle. CDR1 and CDR2 (germline): SGHRS, YFSETQ. The CDR3 nucleotides read TGCGCCAGCAGCCCGGACGCGGGGGGGGCCAACGTCCTGACTTTC. This codes for CASSPDAGGANVLTF.

V is TRBV28 and J is TRBJ2-3, with 12 bases that match TRBD1. Trimming at V came to 4 bases and at J to 4 bases, leaving 6 bases not matched to a gene. CDR1 and CDR2 (germline): MDHEN, SYDVKM. CDR3 length: 16 residues. The CDR3 spells CASSSRDRGHADTQYF. The CDR3 nucleotides are TGTGCCAGCAGTTCCCGGGACAGGGGGCACGCAGATACGCAGTATTTT.

This chain joins TRBV11-3 and TRBJ2-1; D unresolved. The CDR3 is 13 amino acids. Germline V lookup: CDR1 SGHNT, CDR2 YENEEA. Trimming cost V 5 bases and J 10 bases, with 15 bases left between them. The CDR3 is CASSLNDLTEQFF. The CDR3 DNA is TGTGCCAGCAGCCTGAACGATCTTACAGAGCAGTTCTTC. Using reference TRBV11-3 and TRBJ2-1 for the parts outside the CDR3, the full variable domain is EAGVVQSPRYKIIEKKQPVAFWCNPISGHNTLYWYLQNLGQGPELLIRYENEEAVDDSQLPKDRFSAERLKGVDSTLKIQPAELGDSAVYLCASSLNDLTEQFFGPGTRLTVL.

As regards this clone: At one of its ends the junction is not consistent with the germline gene, which may arise from a read error. Here the CDR3 reads CASREGTGGNSPLHF. The DNA for the CDR3 is TGTGCCAGCAGGGAAGGGACAGGGGGTAATTCACCCCTCCACTTT. The V gene is TRBV2, the J gene TRBJ1-6, with 11 positions matching TRBD1. The CDR3 consists of 15 residues. Germline V lookup: CDR1 SNHLY, CDR2 FYNNEI.

This rearrangement joins TRBV28 to TRBJ2-7; D ambiguous. CDR3 length: 12 residues. V was shortened by 4 bases and J by 3 bases, with 7 bases between the two germline ends. Germline CDR1 and CDR2: MDHEN and SYDVKM. The CDR3, as DNA: TGTGCCAGCAGTTCGATCTACTACGAGCAGTACTTC. Amino acid sequence: CASSSIYYEQYF.

The rearrangement links TRBV7-9 to TRBJ2-1; 8 nucleotides agree with TRBD2. The CDR3 covers 13 residues. V was pared by 5 bases and J by 4 bases, with 1 base of the junction left unmatched. Germline V lookup: CDR1 SEHNR, CDR2 FQNEAQ (reference sequence). CDR3 DNA sequence: TGTGCCAGCAGCGGCGGGGGGTACAATGAGCAGTTCTTC. Amino acid sequence: CASSGGGYNEQFF.

The rearrangement links TRBV2 to TRBJ2-3, with D unclear. The germline gives CDR1 SNHLY, CDR2 FYNNEI. The CDR3 spans 15 residues. The V end was cut by 2 bases, the J end by 2 bases, with 11 bases between. The DNA of the CDR3 is TGTGCCAGCAGTGAACTCTTGGGCCTCACAGATACGCAGTATTTT. Its protein product is CASSELLGLTDTQYF. Based on the CDR3 plus reference TRBV2 and TRBJ2-3, the full variable domain is EPEVTQTPSHQVTQMGQEVILRCVPISNHLYFYWYRQILGQKVEFLVSFYNNEISEKSEIFDDQFSVERPDGSNFTLKIRSTKLEDSAMYFCASSELLGLTDTQYFGPGTRLTVL.

The V gene is TRBV5-6, the J gene TRBJ1-4, with D unresolved. The CDR3 runs to 15 residues. V gave up 1 base and J gave up 8 bases, with 15 bases separating them. Per the germline V gene, CDR1 is SGHDT and CDR2 is YYEEEE. The CDR3, as DNA: TGTGCCAGCAGCTTGTTGAGCGGGATCCAGGAAAAACTGTTTTTT. Amino acid sequence: CASSLLSGIQEKLFF. The full variable domain, with the rest looked up from reference TRBV5-6 and TRBJ1-4, is DAGVTQSPTHLIKTRGQQVTLRCSPKSGHDTVSWYQQALGQGPQFIFQYYEEEERQRGNFPDRFSGHQFPNYSSELNVNALLLGDSALYLCASSLLSGIQEKLFFGSGTQLSVL.

In this sample, this clone turned up once. The chain is built from TRBV5-5 and TRBJ2-7, with a weak D call TRBD1 (6 bases). This CDR3 has 14 residues. The V end lost 4 bases, the J end lost 7 bases, and 18 bases lay between the germline ends. From germline, CDR1 is SGHKS and CDR2 YYEKEE (reference sequence). The CDR3: CASSQPGQNSEQYF. The CDR3 DNA follows: TGTGCCAGCAGCCAACCAGGACAGAATTCTGAGCAGTACTTC.

The chain links TRBV4-2 to TRBJ2-7, with 9 bases identical to TRBD1. From germline, CDR1 is LGHNA and CDR2 YNFKEQ. The CDR3 runs 15 residues. The ends lost 4 bases at V and 8 bases at J; junction bases unmatched: 12. CDR3 coding DNA: TGTGCCAGCAGCCCTGGCGGACAGGGGCTGTTCAAGCAGTACTTC. As protein: CASSPGGQGLFKQYF.

The V call is TRBV15, the J call TRBJ1-2, with 11 bases matching TRBD1. J lost 4 bases, V lost 0 bases, and 10 bases had no gene match. The germline V gene encodes CDR1 LNHNV and CDR2 YYDKDF (reference sequence). CDR3 length: 18 amino acids. In DNA form, the CDR3 reads TGTGCCACCAGCAGAGAATCTCAGCGAGGACAGGGGGCCTATGGCTACACCTTC. Translated: CATSRESQRGQGAYGYTF.

The chain carries TRBV28 and TRBJ1-2; D ambiguous. With 2 bases removed from V and 6 bases from J, the gap between germline ends came to 10 bases. Germline V lookup: CDR1 MDHEN, CDR2 SYDVKM. The CDR3 sequence is 13 residues long. The CDR3 spells CASSLHGGNGYTF. The CDR3 coding sequence is TGTGCCAGCAGTTTACACGGAGGAAATGGCTACACCTTC.

The chain recombines TRBV6-4 with TRBJ2-3; 12 bases are shared with TRBD2. CDR3 size: 16 residues. In germline, CDR1 is MRHNA, CDR2 SNTAGT. With 0 bases clipped from V and 5 bases from J, the junction kept 3 bases outside the gene matches. As DNA, the CDR3 is TGTGCCAGCAGTGACTCGCTAGCGGGGGGGGGAGATACGCAGTATTTT. Protein sequence: CASSDSLAGGGDTQYF.

In its sample, this clone was seen once. The chain uses TRBV30 and TRBJ1-5; 8 bases map to TRBD1. CDR1 is GTSNPN, CDR2 SVGIG, per germline (reference sequence). Trimming took 1 base from V and 5 from J; bases not matched to a gene: 4. The CDR3 covers 14 residues. The CDR3 protein is CAWSGSGGDQPQHF. In DNA form, the CDR3 reads TGTGCCTGGAGTGGATCAGGGGGCGATCAGCCCCAGCATTTT.

The chain recombines TRBV5-1 with TRBJ2-3; 16 nucleotides agree with TRBD2. From germline, CDR1 is SGHRS and CDR2 YFSETQ. V lost 4 bases to trimming and J lost 5 bases; unmatched junction nucleotides: 7. CDR3 length: 17 amino acids. The CDR3: CASSLGTSGGAGDTQYF. The CDR3 DNA follows: TGCGCCAGCAGCCTGGGGACTAGCGGGGGGGCAGGAGATACGCAGTATTTT.

The V call is TRBV11-1, the J call TRBJ2-2; tentatively, D is TRBD1 (6 bases). Trimming left V 6 bases short and J 3 bases short, with 14 bases between. The germline gives CDR1 SGHAT, CDR2 FQDESV (reference sequence). The CDR3 contains 15 residues. The CDR3 here is CASRFQGPDTGELFF. CDR3 coding DNA: TGTGCCAGCAGGTTCCAGGGGCCTGACACCGGGGAGCTGTTTTTT.

The chain has TRBV18 and TRBJ2-7; 7 bases are shared with TRBD1. CDR1 is KGHSH and CDR2 is LQKENI in the germline V gene. The CDR3 consists of 14 residues. J lost 5 bases, V lost 3 bases, and 7 bases had no gene match. The CDR3 nucleotides read TGTGCCAGCTCACCTCTTGACAGGGACCACGAGCAGTACTTC. It encodes CASSPLDRDHEQYF.

CDR3 residues: CASSLEAGRTGYTF. The DNA of the CDR3 is TGTGCCAGCAGTTTAGAGGCAGGGCGGACTGGCTACACCTTC. The V call is TRBV28, the J call TRBJ1-2; D may be TRBD1 (5 bases). The CDR3 contains 14 residues. Trimming cost V 2 bases and J 7 bases, with 14 bases left between them. Germline values: CDR1 MDHEN, CDR2 SYDVKM.

This chain joins TRBV28 and TRBJ2-2; no clear D. CDR3 size: 13 residues. Deletions cut 3 bases from V and 7 bases from J, with 9 bases between. Germline V gives CDR1 MDHEN, CDR2 SYDVKM. The CDR3 sequence: CASSFEFGGELFF. The CDR3 bases are TGTGCCAGCAGTTTTGAGTTTGGCGGGGAGCTGTTTTTT.